This is a list of T cell receptor beta chains from one sample in a study of cytomegalovirus exposure and HLA in healthy donors. This table comes from immunoSEQ multiplex PCR, and its TCRdb copy is limited to in-frame clones, with some not included. This table holds 90,000 to 120,000 clones, about three quarters found once. Material for sequencing was PBMCs. Source of these receptors: a man aged 30 to 39 in good health and CMV-seronegative. Each CDR3 is given with its conserved first and last residue. The D gene is left open where the match is weak. The listing skips clone size in some rows; elsewhere it reads once, few, many or a size class.

d_gene,abundance,v_gene,j_gene,CDR3aa,CDR3nt
TRBD2,-,TRBV10-3,TRBJ2-7,CASSYSGGGINEQYF,TGTGCCAGCAGTTACTCCGGGGGGGGGATAAACGAGCAGTACTTC
-,many,TRBV7-9,TRBJ1-4,CAANREIGETNEKLFF,TGTGCAGCAAACAGGGAAATAGGAGAAACTAATGAAAAACTGTTTTTT
-,few,TRBV6-1,TRBJ1-2,CASSEGPGRNYGYTF,TGTGCCAGCAGTGAGGGGCCAGGGAGGAACTATGGCTACACCTTC
-,-,TRBV29-1,TRBJ2-4,CSVPSRAGKNIQYF,TGCAGCGTCCCATCCAGGGCAGGCAAAAACATTCAGTACTTC
-,once,TRBV19,TRBJ2-6,CASSIEGGSGANVLTF,TGTGCCAGTAGTATAGAAGGGGGTTCTGGGGCCAACGTCCTGACTTTC
TRBD2,-,TRBV27,TRBJ2-7,CASSLGGRYEQYF,TGTGCCAGCAGTTTGGGGGGGAGGTACGAGCAGTACTTC
-,few,TRBV11-3,TRBJ2-5,CASSLNQAETQYF,TGTGCCAGCAGCTTAAACCAAGCGGAGACCCAGTACTTC
-,-,TRBV29-1,TRBJ2-5,CSVEGEAAQETQYF,TGCAGCGTTGAAGGTGAGGCGGCACAAGAGACCCAGTACTTC
TRBD1,-,TRBV10-3,TRBJ2-2,CAISESDRGRTGELFF,TGTGCCATCAGTGAGTCAGACAGGGGCCGGACCGGGGAGCTGTTTTTT
-,-,TRBV7-9,TRBJ2-1,CASSPARSSGYNEQFF,TGTGCCAGCAGCCCAGCGCGCAGTAGCGGCTACAATGAGCAGTTCTTC
TRBD2,once,TRBV19,TRBJ2-5,CASRRTSGPQETQYF,TGTGCCAGTAGGCGGACTAGCGGGCCTCAAGAGACCCAGTACTTC
TRBD1,-,TRBV2,TRBJ2-7,CASSEASGTGGTRQYF,TGTGCCAGCAGTGAAGCGTCCGGGACAGGGGGTACTAGGCAGTACTTC
TRBD1,once,TRBV4-1,TRBJ1-6,CASSQDNRGDSPLHF,TGCGCCAGCAGCCAAGACAACAGGGGGGATTCACCCCTCCACTTT
-,-,TRBV18,TRBJ1-1,CASSPGQTEAFF,TGTGCCAGCTCACCCGGACAGACTGAAGCTTTCTTT
TRBD2,-,TRBV4-2,TRBJ2-1,CASSAQTSGGPTIYNEQFF,TGTGCCAGCAGCGCGCAGACTAGCGGGGGGCCTACGATCTACAATGAGCAGTTCTTC